The present T cell receptor (beta chain) was sequenced within a study of beta chain features in type 1 diabetes. Unmatched junction bases numbered 11, after V lost 5 bases and J lost 5 bases. There are 15 residues in the CDR3. Per germline, CDR1 SGHTA and CDR2 FQGNSA. This clone was detected a few times. All of the isolated RNA was reverse transcribed, so expressed TCRB transcripts were sequenced. Only in-frame clones appear in the TCRdb table, and some are missing; sequencing was by immunoSEQ multiplex PCR. This table holds a few hundred thousand clones, over 9.5% found once. The TCR sequence derives from a woman aged 18-29 years in good health. The V gene is TRBV7-2, the J gene TRBJ1-2, with TRBD1 identical over 7 bases. Sequenced material: naive CD4+ T cells from blood. The CDR3 region is CASSRPRDSIYGYTF. The CDR3 DNA is TGTGCCAGCAGCAGGCCGAGGGACAGCATTTATGGCTACACCTTC.